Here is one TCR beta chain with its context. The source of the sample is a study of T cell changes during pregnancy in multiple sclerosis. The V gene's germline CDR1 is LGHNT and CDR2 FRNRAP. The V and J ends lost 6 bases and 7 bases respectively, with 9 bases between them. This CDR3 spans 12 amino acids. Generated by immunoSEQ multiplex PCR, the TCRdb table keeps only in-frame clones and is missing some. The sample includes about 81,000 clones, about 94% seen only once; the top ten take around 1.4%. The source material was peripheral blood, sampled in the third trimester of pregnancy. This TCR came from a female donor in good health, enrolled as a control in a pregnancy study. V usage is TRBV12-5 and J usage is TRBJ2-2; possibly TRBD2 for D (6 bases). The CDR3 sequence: CASGLADGELFF. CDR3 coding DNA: TGTGCTAGTGGCTTAGCGGACGGGGAGCTGTTTTTT. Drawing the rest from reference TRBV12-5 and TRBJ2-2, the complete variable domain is DARVTQTPRHKVTEMGQEVTMRCQPILGHNTVFWYRQTMMQGLELLAYFRNRAPLDDSGMPKDRFSAEMPDATLATLKIQPSEPRDSAVYFCASGLADGELFFGEGSRLTVL.